The 19 T cell receptor beta chains given below trace back to one sample, sequenced in a study of PD-L1 blockade in urothelial cancer. Time point reported: pretreatment peripheral blood. The protocol was immunoSEQ multiplex PCR, while the TCRdb copy is restricted to in-frame clones and leaves out a portion. The top ten clones hold about 7.4% of a sample with tens of thousands of clones, about 85% of them seen once. The starting material was PBMCs, obtained around atezolizumab (anti-PD-L1) treatment. The receptors shown here come from a man aged 40-50 years with urothelial cancer.

This clone occurred once. The J gene is TRBJ2-3, the V gene TRBV28; 14 bases align to TRBD2. The CDR3 runs to 16 residues. The trim removed 6 bases at V and 8 bases at J, leaving 10 bases unmatched. Germline CDR1 reads MDHEN; CDR2 reads SYDVKM. CDR3 bases: TGTGCCAGCAGGACCATGGGACTAGCGGGAGAGGCTACGCAGTATTTT. As protein: CASRTMGLAGEATQYF. Supplemented by reference TRBV28 and TRBJ2-3, the full variable domain reads DVKVTQSSRYLVKRTGEKVFLECVQDMDHENMFWYRQDPGLGLRLIYFSYDVKMKEKGDIPEGYSVSREKKERFSLILESASTNQTSMYLCASRTMGLAGEATQYFGPGTRLTVL.

The J gene is TRBJ2-1, the V gene TRBV4-3; D might be TRBD1 (5 bases). The CDR3 contains 14 residues. The V gene's germline CDR1 is LGHNA and CDR2 YSLEER. V was cut by 2 bases and J by 6 bases, with 11 bases left in between. The CDR3: CASSQSPQGNEQFF. CDR3 coding DNA: TGCGCCAGCAGCCAATCCCCCCAGGGCAATGAGCAGTTCTTC.

V and J are TRBV9 and TRBJ1-2; 7 bases are shared with TRBD1. Germline assignment: CDR1 SGDLS and CDR2 YYNGEE. The CDR3 has 18 residues. The V gene end was trimmed by 3 bases and the J gene end by 7 bases; junction bases not matched to a gene: 21. The CDR3 region has the DNA TGTGCCAGCAGCGGCATCGGGAGGGGGCGCGGTTCGGCCGTTGGCTACACCTTC. It encodes CASSGIGRGRGSAVGYTF.

The V and J genes are TRBV29-1 and TRBJ2-5; 8 positions match TRBD1. Germline lookup yields CDR1 SQVTM and CDR2 ANQGSEA. V shed 7 bases and J 5 bases; nucleotides not matched to a gene: 6. This CDR3 has 12 amino acids. The CDR3 region has the DNA TGCAGCGGGAACAGGGGGGACGAGACCCAGTACTTC. Translating it yields CSGNRGDETQYF. Drawing the rest from reference TRBV29-1 and TRBJ2-5, the complete variable domain is SAVISQKPSRDICQRGTSLTIQCQVDSQVTMMFWYRQQPGQSLTLIATANQGSEATYESGFVIDKFPISRPNLTFSTLTVSNMSPEDSSIYLCSGNRGDETQYFGPGTRLLVL.

The chain joins TRBV6-6 to TRBJ2-1, with 7 bases aligning to TRBD2. Germline V CDR1 and CDR2: MNHNY, SVGAGI (reference sequence). The CDR3 is made up of 16 amino acids. Trimming cost V 2 bases and J 9 bases; bases outside gene matches: 13. DNA of the CDR3: TGTGCCAGCAGTTACCAGCCCGCGGGAGAGACAGTTGAGCAGTTCTTC. Translated, it gives CASSYQPAGETVEQFF.

This chain links TRBV29-1 with TRBJ1-5; the D is unclear. The germline V gene has CDR1 SQVTM and CDR2 ANQGSEA. The CDR3 length is 12 residues. Trimming cost V 6 bases and J 6 bases, with 12 bases left between them. The DNA of the CDR3 is TGCAGCGTCGCCGTCGAGAGTCAGCCCCAGCATTTT. This translates into CSVAVESQPQHF.

The chain employs TRBV28 and TRBJ1-1; D gene unclear. The CDR3 contains 17 residues. Germline-derived CDR1 and CDR2 are MDHEN and SYDVKM. The ends were cut back, 4 bases at V and 0 bases at J, with 18 bases in the middle. The CDR3 nucleotides read TGTGCCAGCAGTTCACCTAGCCTCCGTGCTTTGAACACTGAAGCTTTCTTT. This encodes CASSSPSLRALNTEAFF.

The V gene is TRBV6-1, the J gene TRBJ1-1; D possibly corresponds to TRBD1 (6 bases). The ends were cut back, 8 bases at V and 1 base at J, with 17 bases in the middle. In germline, CDR1 is MNHNS, CDR2 SASEGT. This CDR3 is built from 15 residues. CDR3 DNA: TGTGCCAGCCTGCTTTCTCGACAGGCGAACACTGAAGCTTTCTTT. It is translated as CASLLSRQANTEAFF.

This clone was observed many times. V and J are TRBV25-1 and TRBJ2-6, with D maybe TRBD2 (5 bases). Trimming shortened V by 7 bases and J by 3 bases, and 13 bases separated the two germline ends. The CDR3 has 15 amino acids. The germline V gene encodes CDR1 MGHDK and CDR2 SYGVNS. CDR3 DNA: TGTGCCAGCACGGGATCCCGAGGTGGGGCCAACGTCCTGACTTTC. This gives the protein CASTGSRGGANVLTF.

V gene TRBV10-3 combines with J gene TRBJ2-2; TRBD2 agrees at 7 bases. CDR1 ENHRY and CDR2 SYGVKD come from the germline V gene. The trim removed 3 bases at V and 0 bases at J, leaving 1 base unmatched. This CDR3 contains 15 residues. The CDR3 coding sequence is TGTGCCATCAGTGACGGACTAGCGAACACCGGGGAGCTGTTTTTT. This encodes CAISDGLANTGELFF.

The rearrangement links TRBV18 to TRBJ1-1, with D uncertain. The CDR3 sequence is 15 residues long. Deletions cut 5 bases from V and 5 bases from J, with 18 bases between. CDR1 is KGHSH, CDR2 LQKENI, per germline. The chain's CDR3 is CASSGREALGTEAFF. Here the CDR3 DNA reads TGTGCCAGCTCAGGCCGGGAAGCCTTGGGGACTGAAGCTTTCTTT.

The V call is TRBV7-3, the J call TRBJ1-1; 8 bases map to TRBD1. The CDR3 is 15 residues long. With V trimmed by 3 bases and J by 4 bases, 7 bases remained unmatched. CDR1 is SGHTA and CDR2 is FQGTGA in the germline V gene. The CDR3 protein is CASSLTGEGATEAFF. The CDR3 nucleotides are TGTGCCAGCAGCTTGACAGGGGAGGGGGCCACTGAAGCTTTCTTT. The full variable domain, in which reference TRBV7-3 and TRBJ1-1 provide the parts outside the CDR3, is GAGVSQTPSNKVTEKGKYVELRCDPISGHTALYWYRQSLGQGPEFLIYFQGTGAADDSGLPNDRFFAVRPEGSVSTLKIQRTERGDSAVYLCASSLTGEGATEAFFGQGTRLTVV.

This sequence joins TRBV6-5 and TRBJ2-2, with TRBD2 matching 9 bases. CDR1 is MNHEY and CDR2 is SVGAGI in the germline V gene. The V and J ends lost 5 bases and 3 bases, in that order; junction bases with no gene match: 4. The CDR3 extends over 15 amino acids. CDR3 protein: CASSPRLADTGELFF. CDR3 coding DNA: TGTGCCAGCAGTCCGAGACTAGCGGACACCGGGGAGCTGTTTTTT.

The chain is built from TRBV19 and TRBJ2-6; tentative D call: TRBD1 (7 bases). V was trimmed by 5 bases and J by 1 base, leaving 12 bases between them. CDR1 and CDR2 (germline): LNHDA, SQIVND (reference sequence). This CDR3 is 16 amino acids long. The CDR3 nucleotides read TGTGCCAGTAGTCCGACAGGGACTTCTGGGGCCAACGTCCTGACTTTC. Residues: CASSPTGTSGANVLTF.

This clone was picked up one time. This chain links TRBV28 with TRBJ2-2; TRBD1 agrees at 7 bases. The CDR3 loop spans 13 amino acids. Germline CDR1 is MDHEN and CDR2 is SYDVKM. V lost 6 bases to trimming and J lost 9 bases; unmatched junction nucleotides: 7. The chain's CDR3 is CASRPTGSRELFF. In DNA, the CDR3 is TGTGCCAGCAGACCGACAGGGTCCCGGGAGCTGTTTTTT.

The V and J genes are TRBV5-4 and TRBJ1-2; 9 nucleotides line up with TRBD1. The J segment lost 6 bases and the V segment lost 0 bases, leaving 0 bases of the junction unmatched. Germline V gene lookup returns CDR1 SGHNT and CDR2 YYREEE (reference sequence). The CDR3 runs to 13 residues. The CDR3: CASSLGTGDGYTF. In DNA form, the CDR3 reads TGTGCCAGCAGCTTGGGGACAGGGGATGGCTACACCTTC.

The chain is built from TRBV7-2 and TRBJ2-5, with a tentative D call TRBD2 (5 bases). The CDR3 has 12 amino acids. V lost 3 bases and J lost 5, with 7 bases in between. Germline CDR1 SGHTA, CDR2 FQGNSA. The CDR3 DNA reads as TGTGCCAGCAGCTTCCCGGGGGAGACCCAGTACTTC. Its translation is CASSFPGETQYF.

V and J are TRBV6-5 and TRBJ1-3, with D possibly matching TRBD1 (5 bases). The CDR3 is 14 amino acids. The germline V and J ends were trimmed by 6 bases and 4 bases, with 13 bases remaining between them. The germline V gene encodes CDR1 MNHEY and CDR2 SVGAGI. DNA of the CDR3: TGTGCCAGCAGCCGGCAGGGAAAGGGAAACACCATATATTTT. Its translation: CASSRQGKGNTIYF.

The chain is built from TRBV5-4 and TRBJ1-1; no firm D call. From germline, CDR1 is SGHNT and CDR2 YYREEE (reference sequence). Trimming pared 0 bases from V and 0 bases from J, leaving 6 bases between. This CDR3 spans 14 amino acids. CDR3 sequence: CASSLVGVNTEAFF. CDR3 DNA: TGTGCCAGCAGCTTGGTCGGGGTGAACACTGAAGCTTTCTTT.